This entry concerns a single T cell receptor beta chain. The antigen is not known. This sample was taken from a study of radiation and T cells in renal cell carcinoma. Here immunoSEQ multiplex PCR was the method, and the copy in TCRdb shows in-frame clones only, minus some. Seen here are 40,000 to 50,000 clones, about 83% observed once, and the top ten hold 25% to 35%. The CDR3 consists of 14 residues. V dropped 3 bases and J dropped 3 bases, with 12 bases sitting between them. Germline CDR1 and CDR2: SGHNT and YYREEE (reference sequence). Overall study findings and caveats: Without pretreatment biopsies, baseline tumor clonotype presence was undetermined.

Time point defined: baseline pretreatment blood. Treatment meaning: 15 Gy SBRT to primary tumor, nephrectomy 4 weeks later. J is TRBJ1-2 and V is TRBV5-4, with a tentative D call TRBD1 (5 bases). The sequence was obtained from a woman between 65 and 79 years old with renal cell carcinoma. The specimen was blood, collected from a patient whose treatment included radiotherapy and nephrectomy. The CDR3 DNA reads TGTGCCAGCAGCTCCTTCGGGGGAGACTATGGCTACACCTTC. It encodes CASSSFGGDYGYTF.